Listed here is a single T cell receptor (beta chain). Its target is not known. The CDR3 is 15 residues long. Germline lookup yields CDR1 MGHDK and CDR2 SYGVNS. V lost 1 base, J lost 2 bases, and 12 bases lay in between. Assay used: immunoSEQ multiplex PCR; TCRdb lists only in-frame clones, some missing. The sample comprises 85,000 to 100,000 clones, around 93% of which are singletons, and less than 0.08% rests with the top ten. The sample comes from a study of graft-versus-host responses after intestinal transplantation. The material sequenced was unstimulated CD8+ T cells sorted from spleen or lymph node cells, taken before transplant. This TCR was sampled from a human donor who was the organ donor for an intestinal transplant. V and J are TRBV25-1 and TRBJ2-7, with D perhaps matching TRBD1 (6 bases). The CDR3 reads CASSECGQPTYEQYF. The DNA for the CDR3 is TGTGCCAGCAGTGAATGCGGACAGCCAACCTACGAGCAGTACTTC.